The next 31 T cell receptor beta chains were all read from a single sample in a study of blood T cell repertoires in COVID-19. Profiling relied on immunoSEQ multiplex PCR, and the TCRdb table lists in-frame clones only, not all of them. The sample gives around 310,000 clones, nearly 90% of which show up once; roughly a tenth is in the top ten. The sample was PBMCs or T cells enriched from blood (not recorded which). The source is a woman aged 30 to 39 who had recovered from COVID-19.

The rearrangement uses TRBV12-5 and TRBJ2-1; 12 bases are shared with TRBD2. Germline-derived CDR1 and CDR2 are LGHNT and FRNRAP. The trim removed 2 bases at V and 3 bases at J, leaving 8 bases unmatched. The length of the CDR3 is 18 residues. The CDR3 spells CASGLLRLAGEVYNEQFF. DNA for the CDR3: TGTGCTAGTGGTTTGCTCCGACTAGCGGGAGAGGTCTACAATGAGCAGTTCTTC.

The chain has TRBV20-1 and TRBJ1-4, with a possible D match to TRBD1 (6 bases). V was shortened by 4 bases and J by 15 bases, with 15 bases between the two germline ends. There are 11 residues in the CDR3. The V gene's germline CDR1 is DFQATT and CDR2 SNEGSKA (reference sequence). The CDR3 DNA reads TGCAGTGCTAACAGGGAACCTAACTTGTTTTTT. Residues: CSANREPNLFF.

The chain has TRBV6-5 and TRBJ2-7; 8 bases match TRBD2. With V trimmed by 2 bases and J by 1 base, 4 bases remained unmatched. Germline lookup yields CDR1 MNHEY and CDR2 SVGAGI. The CDR3 contains 15 residues. The CDR3 DNA follows: TGTGCCAGCAGTTACCGAGGGACTAGGTCCTACGAGCAGTACTTC. Translation: CASSYRGTRSYEQYF.

The count of this clone is one. V gene TRBV5-4 combines with J gene TRBJ2-3; 7 bases are shared with TRBD1. The V gene end was trimmed by 4 bases and the J gene end by 0 bases; junction bases not matched to a gene: 5. Germline CDR1 reads SGHNT; CDR2 reads YYREEE (reference sequence). This CDR3 comprises 15 residues. CDR3 coding DNA: TGTGCCAGCAGCGAAACGACAGGGAGCACAGATACGCAGTATTTT. Encoded protein: CASSETTGSTDTQYF.

The chain recombines TRBV11-2 with TRBJ2-3; unclear D gene. The CDR3 totals 14 residues. The V and J ends lost 1 base and 2 bases respectively, with 7 bases between them. Germline V CDR1 and CDR2: SGHAT, FQNNGV. The CDR3 region has the DNA TGTGCCAGCAGCTTAGGTCCCCTCACAGATACGCAGTATTTT. This translates into CASSLGPLTDTQYF.

This sequence joins TRBV7-6 and TRBJ1-1, with D unresolved. Germline V gives CDR1 SGHVS, CDR2 FNYEAQ. This CDR3 contains 13 residues. V lost 3 bases and J 5 bases, leaving 10 bases between the germline ends. This CDR3 is CASSFGMLTEAFF. CDR3 DNA sequence: TGTGCCAGCAGCTTCGGGATGCTTACTGAAGCTTTCTTT.

The chain has TRBV12-3 or TRBV12-4 and TRBJ1-1; D unclear. CDR3 length: 12 amino acids. V was trimmed by 6 bases and J by 7 bases, leaving 12 bases between them. For the CDR3, the DNA is TGTGCCAGCAGACCTAGCGGGTTTGAAGCTTTCTTT. This sequence encodes CASRPSGFEAFF.

V and J are TRBV4-2 and TRBJ1-3; the D is unclear. This CDR3 has 13 residues. Germline values: CDR1 LGHNA, CDR2 YNFKEQ. The germline V and J ends were trimmed by 0 bases and 5 bases, with 5 bases remaining between them. The CDR3 bases are TGTGCCAGCAGCCAAGATAGAAGAAACACCATATATTTT. The encoded protein is CASSQDRRNTIYF.

V is TRBV7-9 and J is TRBJ2-7; 7 bases agree with TRBD1. CDR3 size: 15 residues. Losses at the gene ends were 6 bases for V and 3 bases for J; bases not matched to a gene: 11. Germline V CDR1 and CDR2: SEHNR, FQNEAQ (reference sequence). For the CDR3, the DNA is TGTGCCAGCAGGCCAGGCGCTGACAGGGACTACGAGCAGTACTTC. Protein product: CASRPGADRDYEQYF.

The gene calls are TRBV19 and TRBJ1-1; D is possibly TRBD1 (5 bases). Trimming shortened V by 2 bases and J by 1 base, and 8 bases separated the two germline ends. CDR1 and CDR2 (germline): LNHDA, SQIVND (reference sequence). This CDR3 has 14 amino acids. CDR3 bases: TGTGCCAGTAGTATATGGGGGGAGAACACTGAAGCTTTCTTT. Translating gives CASSIWGENTEAFF.

The rearrangement joins TRBV18 to TRBJ2-5; D uncertain. The CDR3 loop spans 13 amino acids. With 0 bases removed from V and 5 bases from J, the gap between germline ends came to 7 bases. Germline loops: CDR1 KGHSH, CDR2 LQKENI. In nucleotides, the CDR3 is TGTGCCAGCTCACCACCGTCTGAGGAGACCCAGTACTTC. This gives the protein CASSPPSEETQYF. Variable domain in full (rest from reference TRBV18 and TRBJ2-5): NAGVMQNPRHLVRRRGQEARLRCSPMKGHSHVYWYRQLPEEGLKFMVYLQKENIIDESGMPKERFSAEFPKEGPSILRIQQVVRGDSAAYFCASSPPSEETQYFGPGTRLLVL.

This clone was observed a few times. J is TRBJ1-5 and V is TRBV6-5; D unresolved. Germline CDR1 MNHEY, CDR2 SVGAGI. This CDR3 has 15 amino acids. The V and J ends lost 4 bases and 0 bases respectively, with 10 bases between them. CDR3 sequence reads: CASSSPLYSNQPQHF. DNA for the CDR3: TGTGCCAGCAGTTCCCCCCTTTATAGCAATCAGCCCCAGCATTTT.

The chain couples TRBV28 to TRBJ2-7; 8 positions match TRBD1. Losses at the gene ends were 6 bases for V and 6 bases for J; bases not matched to a gene: 10. The V gene's germline CDR1 is MDHEN and CDR2 SYDVKM. This CDR3 is built from 14 residues. Written as DNA, the CDR3 is TGTGCCAGCAGGCCGGCAGGGGGCCTTGCCGAGCAGTACTTC. Translating it yields CASRPAGGLAEQYF.

The chain links TRBV2 to TRBJ1-5; no clear D. From germline, CDR1 is SNHLY and CDR2 FYNNEI. This CDR3 has 13 residues. The V end was cut by 8 bases, the J end by 5 bases, with 13 bases between. CDR3 sequence: CASSPTRDQPQHF. The CDR3 DNA reads TGTGCCAGCTCCCCCACCCGGGATCAGCCCCAGCATTTT.

The chain has TRBV11-2 and TRBJ2-3, with 7 positions matching TRBD2. V lost 5 bases and J lost 5; bases outside the gene matches: 13. The CDR3 has 16 amino acids. Per germline, CDR1 SGHAT and CDR2 FQNNGV. As DNA, the CDR3 is TGTGCCAGCAGCCTCCAGGGAGCGGGAAGGGTAGATACGCAGTATTTT. Translating gives CASSLQGAGRVDTQYF.

This clone was recorded once. The V gene is TRBV27, the J gene TRBJ1-1; possible D gene TRBD1, 6 bases. Trimming took off 4 bases at V and 1 base at J, with 13 bases between the two ends. This CDR3 spans 15 amino acids. Per germline, CDR1 MNHEY and CDR2 SMNVEV (reference sequence). The chain's CDR3 is CASSSGTNSNTEAFF. The CDR3 bases are TGTGCCAGCAGTTCTGGGACAAACTCGAACACTGAAGCTTTCTTT.

This clone was detected once. This chain connects TRBV7-9 to TRBJ1-4; D gene ambiguous. Looked up from germline, CDR1 is SEHNR and CDR2 is FQNEAQ (reference sequence). V was shortened by 0 bases and J by 8 bases, with 13 bases between the two germline ends. The CDR3 runs 15 residues. CDR3 protein: CASSLAAGVGEKLFF. In DNA, the CDR3 is TGTGCCAGCAGCTTAGCAGCCGGGGTTGGAGAAAAACTGTTTTTT.

This chain uses TRBV7-2 with TRBJ1-1; maybe TRBD1 (6 bases). There are 14 residues in the CDR3. The ends were cut back, 5 bases at V and 1 base at J, with 11 bases in the middle. Germline assignment: CDR1 SGHTA and CDR2 FQGNSA. The CDR3 loop is CASSGKTGNTEAFF. DNA of the CDR3: TGTGCCAGCAGCGGTAAGACAGGGAACACTGAAGCTTTCTTT.

The chain recombines TRBV19 with TRBJ1-2, with D maybe TRBD1 (6 bases). The germline V gene encodes CDR1 LNHDA and CDR2 SQIVND (reference sequence). This CDR3 region has 14 residues. The V gene lost 6 bases and the J gene lost 0 bases, with 11 bases spanning the gap. DNA for the CDR3: TGTGCCAGTAGGGACAGTATATCTAACTATGGCTACACCTTC. Its protein is CASRDSISNYGYTF.

Here the CDR3 DNA reads TGTGCCAGCAGCCCTATGGGACTAGCGGGAGTTGAGCAGTTCTTC. Translation: CASSPMGLAGVEQFF. The chain is built from TRBV7-2 and TRBJ2-1; TRBD2 agrees at 14 bases. Per germline, CDR1 SGHTA and CDR2 FQGNSA. The V segment lost 5 bases and the J segment 9 bases; nucleotides outside the gene matches: 6. This CDR3 contains 15 residues.

This clone appeared once. The chain recombines TRBV23-1 with TRBJ2-3, with D tentatively TRBD2 (6 bases). TRBV23-1 is known as an ORF, though its function is uncertain. Trimming shortened V by 1 base and J by 4 bases, and 18 bases separated the two germline ends. The length of the CDR3 is 17 residues. The CDR3 here is CASSQLRRGSPPDTQYF. In DNA form, the CDR3 reads TGCGCCAGCAGTCAATTGAGGAGGGGAAGCCCCCCAGATACGCAGTATTTT.

The V call is TRBV7-9, the J call TRBJ1-2; D may be TRBD1 (5 bases). Germline V gene lookup returns CDR1 SEHNR and CDR2 FQNEAQ (reference sequence). V lost 2 bases and J lost 8, with 15 bases in between. The length of the CDR3 is 14 residues. For the CDR3, the DNA is TGTGCCAGCAGCTTATTCGAAGACGGGGGAGGCTACACCTTC. Encoded protein: CASSLFEDGGGYTF.

The chain recombines TRBV7-6 with TRBJ2-1; TRBD1 aligns across 8 bases. Germline lookup yields CDR1 SGHVS and CDR2 FNYEAQ. The CDR3 consists of 17 residues. The J segment lost 7 bases and the V segment lost 4 bases, leaving 15 bases of the junction unmatched. The CDR3 region is CASSSPGQGAGVNEQFF. The CDR3 nucleotides are TGTGCCAGCAGCTCACCGGGGCAGGGGGCAGGTGTGAATGAGCAGTTCTTC. Full variable domain (remainder filled in from reference TRBV7-6 and TRBJ2-1): GAGVSQSPRYKVTKRGQDVALRCDPISGHVSLYWYRQALGQGPEFLTYFNYEAQQDKSGLPNDRFSAERPEGSISTLTIQRTEQRDSAMYRCASSSPGQGAGVNEQFFGPGTRLTVL.

V and J are TRBV7-9 and TRBJ1-5, with D maybe TRBD1 (6 bases). The CDR3 has 14 residues. V was clipped by 7 bases and J by 1 base, with 11 bases between them. The V gene's germline CDR1 is SEHNR and CDR2 FQNEAQ (reference sequence). CDR3 protein: CASTLGQSNQPQHF. For the CDR3, the DNA is TGTGCCAGCACCCTCGGACAGAGCAATCAGCCCCAGCATTTT.

V is TRBV5-6 and J is TRBJ2-7; TRBD2 matches 9 bases. V lost 6 bases to trimming and J lost 2 bases; unmatched junction nucleotides: 6. The CDR3 spans 14 residues. CDR1 and CDR2 (germline): SGHDT, YYEEEE. The CDR3 bases are TGTGCCAGCAAACCCTTAGCGGGGGCCTACGAGCAGTACTTC. Its translation: CASKPLAGAYEQYF.

The J gene is TRBJ2-3, the V gene TRBV2; 11 nucleotides align to TRBD2. Germline lookup yields CDR1 SNHLY and CDR2 FYNNEI. This CDR3 region has 16 residues. V shed 6 bases, J shed 2 bases, and the junction held 7 bases outside the gene matches. The CDR3 region is CASRAGTSGFTDTQYF. The CDR3 DNA reads TGTGCCAGCAGGGCCGGGACTAGCGGCTTCACAGATACGCAGTATTTT.

CDR3 sequence: CASSLVYGGGPYDTQYF. DNA of the CDR3: TGTGCCAGCAGCTTAGTTTATGGGGGAGGGCCTTATGATACGCAGTATTTT. The chain uses TRBV7-9 and TRBJ2-3; TRBD2 matches 7 bases. This CDR3 contains 17 residues. V shed 1 base and J 6 bases; nucleotides not matched to a gene: 13. Germline V gene data show CDR1 as SEHNR and CDR2 as FQNEAQ (reference sequence).

The J gene is TRBJ2-7, the V gene TRBV20-1, with 9 bases matching TRBD1. CDR1 and CDR2 from the germline V gene are DFQATT and SNEGSKA (reference sequence). The CDR3 sequence is 14 residues long. Germline trimming cut 6 bases from V and 5 bases from J; bases unmatched to any gene: 11. CDR3 loop: CSASPGQGVHEQYF. As DNA, the CDR3 is TGCAGTGCAAGTCCGGGACAGGGTGTACACGAGCAGTACTTC.

This clone was detected ten times or more. The rearrangement links TRBV27 to TRBJ2-5; a possible D gene is TRBD2 (7 bases). This CDR3 is built from 15 residues. Trimming left V 7 bases short and J 4 bases short, with 19 bases between. CDR1 is MNHEY, CDR2 SMNVEV, per germline (reference sequence). Here the CDR3 DNA reads TGTGCCAGCAATCCCAGGGGAGGGCACGGAGAGACCCAGTACTTC. Translation gives CASNPRGGHGETQYF.

This clone was observed once. The chain uses TRBV27 and TRBJ2-1; 7 nucleotides match TRBD2. V shed 0 bases and J 15 bases; nucleotides not matched to a gene: 14. Germline V gene sequence: CDR1 MNHEY, CDR2 SMNVEV (reference sequence). The CDR3 contains 15 residues. CDR3 nucleotide sequence: TGTGCCAGCAGTTTATCGGGCGCTAGCTGGGAGGGGTTGTTCTTC. This translates into CASSLSGASWEGLFF.

J is TRBJ1-1 and V is TRBV3-1 (or the pseudogene TRBV3-2); maybe TRBD1 (6 bases). Germline V gene data show CDR1 as LGHDT and CDR2 as YNNKEL (reference sequence). CDR3 length: 16 amino acids. The V gene lost 4 bases and the J gene lost 7 bases, with 22 bases spanning the gap. The CDR3 DNA sequence: TGTGCCAGCAGCCGGAAAACAGGGAGTTGGGACGGTGAAGCTTTCTTT. Translating gives CASSRKTGSWDGEAFF.